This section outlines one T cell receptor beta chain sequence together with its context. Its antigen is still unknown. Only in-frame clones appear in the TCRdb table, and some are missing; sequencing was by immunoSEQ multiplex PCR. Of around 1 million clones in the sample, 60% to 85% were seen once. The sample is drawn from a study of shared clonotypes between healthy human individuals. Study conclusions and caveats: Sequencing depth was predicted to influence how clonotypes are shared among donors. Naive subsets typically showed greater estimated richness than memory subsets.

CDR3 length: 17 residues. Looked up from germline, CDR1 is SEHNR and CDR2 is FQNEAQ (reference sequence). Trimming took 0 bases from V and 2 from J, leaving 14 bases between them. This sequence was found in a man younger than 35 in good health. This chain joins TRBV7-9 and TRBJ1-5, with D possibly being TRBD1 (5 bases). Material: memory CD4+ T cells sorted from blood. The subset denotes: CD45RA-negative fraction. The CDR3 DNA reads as TGTGCCAGCAGCTTAGCGAAGTCAGGGAGCGGCAATCAGCCCCAGCATTTT. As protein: CASSLAKSGSGNQPQHF.